The 30 T cell receptor beta chains presented below share a single source sample, sequenced in a study of T-cell reconstitution after alpha-beta-depleted transplantation in children. During its preparation, the TCRbeta library received unique molecular identifiers. Each CDR3 protein is one row after TCRdb ran MiXCR on the PCR reads. The sample records about 590,000 distinct CDR3 sequences, 13% being singletons. The sequencing here drew on PBMCs, mostly from graft donor cells, taken 360 days after TCRalphabeta/CD19-depleted stem cell transplant. These receptors originate from a male patient younger than 18 who had a stem cell transplant for acute myeloid leukemia, so the T cells may come from the graft donor.

V usage is TRBV7-2 and J usage is TRBJ2-5; D gene ambiguous. Germline V gene sequence: CDR1 SGHTA, CDR2 FQGNSA. The V and J ends lost 5 bases and 6 bases respectively, with 10 bases between them. The CDR3 covers 12 residues. CDR3 nucleotide sequence: TGTGCCAGCAGCCCCTTTCGCCAGACCCAGTACTTC. This translates into CASSPFRQTQYF. The variable domain in full, with the rest retrieved from reference TRBV7-2 and TRBJ2-5, is GAGVSQSPSNKVTEKGKDVELRCDPISGHTALYWYRQSLGQGLEFLIYFQGNSAPDKSGLPSDRFSAERTGGSVSTLTIQRTQQEDSAVYLCASSPFRQTQYFGPGTRLLVL.

This clonotype was recorded a few times. This rearrangement joins TRBV12-3 or TRBV12-4 to TRBJ2-1; D unresolved. The length of the CDR3 is 15 residues. With 1 base removed from V and 4 bases from J, the gap between germline ends came to 11 bases. For the CDR3, the DNA is TGTGCCAGCAGTTTAGAAAAGGGTTTATACAATGAGCAGTTCTTC. Translating it yields CASSLEKGLYNEQFF.

This clonotype was seen only a few times. The V gene is TRBV7-8, the J gene TRBJ2-7; 8 nucleotides line up with TRBD1. The CDR3 runs to 14 residues. Germline lookup yields CDR1 SGHVS and CDR2 FQNEAQ. After removal of 5 bases from V and 5 bases from J, the junction contained 8 bases not matched to a gene. CDR3 sequence: CASSPGQGPDEQYF. Here the CDR3 DNA reads TGTGCCAGCAGCCCCGGACAGGGCCCAGACGAGCAGTACTTC.

This clonotype has ten or more counts. The chain links TRBV6-5 to TRBJ2-7; D not certain. V was cut by 0 bases and J by 1 base, with 7 bases left in between. Germline V gene lookup returns CDR1 MNHEY and CDR2 SVGAGI. The CDR3 sequence is 14 residues long. The CDR3 loop reads CASSYSISSYEQYF. CDR3 in DNA: TGTGCCAGCAGTTACTCGATCTCGTCCTACGAGCAGTACTTC.

This chain links TRBV20-1 with TRBJ2-5; D possibly corresponds to TRBD1 (6 bases). The V end lost 5 bases, the J end lost 3 bases, and 10 bases lay between the germline ends. CDR3 length equals 12 residues. CDR1 and CDR2 (germline): DFQATT, SNEGSKA (reference sequence). The CDR3 sequence is CSASRTEETQYF. For the CDR3, the DNA is TGCAGTGCTTCACGGACAGAAGAGACCCAGTACTTC.

This clonotype was found many times. V usage is TRBV12-3 or TRBV12-4 and J usage is TRBJ2-7; no firm D call. Trimming cost V 5 bases and J 12 bases, with 17 bases left between them. The CDR3 loop spans 12 amino acids. The CDR3 sequence is CASSPTLPFAYF. The DNA for the CDR3 is TGTGCCAGCAGTCCCACGCTTCCGTTTGCGTACTTC.

The chain links TRBV9 to TRBJ1-3; possibly TRBD1 for D (5 bases). Germline loops: CDR1 SGDLS, CDR2 YYNGEE. V was clipped by 6 bases and J by 0 bases, with 19 bases between them. The CDR3 spans 17 residues. The CDR3, as DNA: TGTGCCAGCACCGTGGGACCGACAAGTTACTCTGGAAACACCATATATTTT. Amino acid sequence: CASTVGPTSYSGNTIYF.

This clonotype has a handful of counts. The chain combines TRBV7-9 with TRBJ2-3; 10 bases are a match to TRBD2. V gave up 4 bases and J gave up 3 bases; unmatched junction bases: 7. CDR1 SEHNR and CDR2 FQNEAQ come from the germline V gene (reference sequence). This CDR3 contains 16 residues. The CDR3 DNA sequence: TGTGCCAGCAGCTCCCTAGCGGGAGTACGGACAGATACGCAGTATTTT. It yields the protein CASSSLAGVRTDTQYF. The full variable domain, in which reference TRBV7-9 and TRBJ2-3 provide the parts outside the CDR3, is DTGVSQNPRHKITKRGQNVTFRCDPISEHNRLYWYRQTLGQGPEFLTYFQNEAQLEKSRLLSDRFSAERPKGSFSTLEIQRTEQGDSAMYLCASSSLAGVRTDTQYFGPGTRLTVL.

This clonotype was recorded a few times. The V gene is TRBV15, the J gene TRBJ2-7; D is perhaps TRBD1 (6 bases). Germline CDR1 is LNHNV and CDR2 is YYDKDF (reference sequence). V dropped 5 bases and J dropped 2 bases, with 13 bases sitting between them. This CDR3 is built from 14 residues. The CDR3 protein is CATSDRQAAYEQYF. The DNA of the CDR3 is TGTGCCACCAGCGACAGACAGGCGGCCTACGAGCAGTACTTC.

This chain uses TRBV30 with TRBJ2-2, with D possibly TRBD2 on 6 matching bases. Per germline, CDR1 GTSNPN and CDR2 SVGIG (reference sequence). The length of the CDR3 is 14 residues. Between the trimmed V and J ends, which lost 0 bases and 4 bases, there was a span of 9 bases. The chain's CDR3 is CAWSVLGGTGELFF. In DNA form, the CDR3 reads TGTGCCTGGAGTGTACTGGGGGGCACCGGGGAGCTGTTTTTT. Variable domain in full (rest from reference TRBV30 and TRBJ2-2): SQTIHQWPATLVQPVGSPLSLECTVEGTSNPNLYWYRQAAGRGLQLLFYSVGIGQISSEVPQNLSASRPQDRQFILSSKKLLLSDSGFYLCAWSVLGGTGELFFGEGSRLTVL.

The chain combines TRBV18 with TRBJ2-1; 10 bases fit TRBD2. The CDR3 length is 16 residues. After removal of 1 base from V and 5 bases from J, the junction contained 5 bases not matched to a gene. The germline CDR1 and CDR2 sequences are KGHSH and LQKENI. CDR3 DNA sequence: TGTGCCAGCTCACCACGAGCGGGAGGGTTCAACAATGAGCAGTTCTTC. Protein product: CASSPRAGGFNNEQFF.

This chain joins TRBV5-1 and TRBJ2-1; possibly TRBD2 for D (6 bases). Trimming removed 0 bases from V and 3 bases from J, with 13 bases in between. Germline CDR1 is SGHRS and CDR2 is YFSETQ. This CDR3 contains 16 residues. The CDR3 spells CASSLVGTADYNEQFF. Here the CDR3 DNA reads TGCGCCAGCAGCTTGGTAGGGACTGCTGACTACAATGAGCAGTTCTTC.

The table lists this clonotype with many counts. The chain carries TRBV12-3 or TRBV12-4 and TRBJ1-1; 7 nucleotides align to TRBD1. The CDR3 sequence is 16 residues long. Losses at the gene ends were 5 bases for V and 0 bases for J; bases not matched to a gene: 9. Here the CDR3 DNA reads TGTGCCAGCAGTCCTGAATGGACAGGAATGAACACTGAAGCTTTCTTT. The encoded protein is CASSPEWTGMNTEAFF.

The chain couples TRBV5-6 to TRBJ2-1; 10 nucleotides agree with TRBD2. The junction had 3 bases not matched to a gene; V was cut back by 3 bases and J by 0 bases. The V gene's germline CDR1 is SGHDT and CDR2 YYEEEE. CDR3 length: 16 residues. CDR3 bases: TGTGCCAGCAGCTATCCTAGCGGGAGCTCCTACAATGAGCAGTTCTTC. Translated, it gives CASSYPSGSSYNEQFF.

Ten or more counts support this clonotype. This chain links TRBV12-3 or TRBV12-4 with TRBJ2-2; D ambiguous. Trimming took 3 bases from V and 5 from J, leaving 7 bases between them. The CDR3 length is 13 residues. This CDR3 is CASSFWETGELFF. CDR3 DNA: TGTGCCAGCAGTTTTTGGGAAACCGGGGAGCTGTTTTTT.

The table lists this clonotype with many counts. This chain connects TRBV24-1 to TRBJ2-2; D is ambiguous. V lost 4 bases, J lost 6 bases, and 11 bases lay in between. From germline, CDR1 is KGHDR and CDR2 SFDVKD. The length of the CDR3 is 14 residues. The CDR3, as DNA: TGTGCCACCAGTGAAGCCATGGAGCCCGGGGAGCTGTTTTTT. It is translated as CATSEAMEPGELFF.

The chain uses TRBV7-2 and TRBJ2-3; 7 bases are shared with TRBD2. Trimming at V came to 4 bases and at J to 4 bases, leaving 11 bases not matched to a gene. Germline assignment: CDR1 SGHTA and CDR2 FQGNSA. CDR3 length: 16 amino acids. In nucleotides, the CDR3 is TGTGCCAGCAGCTCCCGGATGGGAGGGCCAGCAGATACGCAGTATTTT. This gives the protein CASSSRMGGPADTQYF.

J is TRBJ2-5 and V is TRBV9; the match to TRBD1 covers 10 bases. The CDR3 extends over 16 amino acids. Per germline, CDR1 SGDLS and CDR2 YYNGEE. V dropped 3 bases and J dropped 5; count of bases not matched to a gene: 10. CDR3 region: CASSAQPTGGAETQYF. The CDR3 bases are TGTGCCAGCAGCGCTCAACCGACAGGGGGCGCTGAGACCCAGTACTTC. The variable domain in full, completed from reference TRBV9 and TRBJ2-5, reads DSGVTQTPKHLITATGQRVTLRCSPRSGDLSVYWYQQSLDQGLQFLIQYYNGEERAKGNILERFSAQQFPDLHSELNLSSLELGDSALYFCASSAQPTGGAETQYFGPGTRLLVL.

Ten or more counts support this clonotype. V and J are TRBV28 and TRBJ1-1, with TRBD1 as a possible D gene (5 bases). The V end was cut by 10 bases, the J end by 0 bases, with 15 bases between. Germline values: CDR1 MDHEN, CDR2 SYDVKM. The CDR3 loop spans 14 amino acids. In nucleotides, the CDR3 is TGTGCCACCTCATACGGGACGGTGAACACTGAAGCTTTCTTT. This codes for CATSYGTVNTEAFF.

This sequence joins TRBV28 and TRBJ1-1; D gene uncertain. V was cut by 3 bases and J by 7 bases, with 9 bases left in between. Germline CDR1 reads MDHEN; CDR2 reads SYDVKM. The CDR3 is made up of 12 amino acids. CDR3 protein: CASSLTVIEAFF. For the CDR3, the DNA is TGTGCCAGCAGTTTGACGGTGATTGAAGCTTTCTTT.

V usage is TRBV30 and J usage is TRBJ2-7; D might be TRBD1 (5 bases). The CDR3 covers 16 residues. Germline V lookup: CDR1 GTSNPN, CDR2 SVGIG (reference sequence). Trimming pared 0 bases from V and 7 bases from J, leaving 22 bases between. The CDR3 sequence: CAWSVGARAVAREQYF. CDR3 nucleotides: TGTGCCTGGAGTGTAGGGGCCAGGGCAGTAGCAAGGGAGCAGTACTTC.

Concerning this clonotype: This clone may be a read error of a much larger clone one base away. J is TRBJ2-7 and V is TRBV12-2; the D segment call TRBD1 is taken from the table without a DNA check. TRBV12-2 is deemed a pseudogene. The length of the CDR3 is 15 residues. The CDR3 loop is CASRLSQRRSVERYF. The DNA of the CDR3 is TGTGCAAGTCGCTTATCCCAGCGCCGGTCAGTGGAGCGGTACTTC.

The table lists this clonotype with many counts. The V call is TRBV7-2, the J call TRBJ2-1, with TRBD2 matching 13 bases. The CDR3 is 16 amino acids. Germline V CDR1 and CDR2: SGHTA, FQGNSA. Unmatched junction bases numbered 6, after V lost 5 bases and J lost 5 bases. The CDR3, as DNA: TGTGCCAGCAGCAGATCAGGGACTAGCGGGGACAATGAGCAGTTCTTC. The encoded protein is CASSRSGTSGDNEQFF. Using reference TRBV7-2 and TRBJ2-1 for the parts outside the CDR3, the full variable domain is GAGVSQSPSNKVTEKGKDVELRCDPISGHTALYWYRQSLGQGLEFLIYFQGNSAPDKSGLPSDRFSAERTGGSVSTLTIQRTQQEDSAVYLCASSRSGTSGDNEQFFGPGTRLTVL.

This clonotype showed up just a few times. The chain carries TRBV6-5 and TRBJ1-3, with D uncertain. The ends were cut back, 2 bases at V and 0 bases at J, with 14 bases in the middle. The length of the CDR3 is 17 residues. Germline V gene sequence: CDR1 MNHEY, CDR2 SVGAGI. CDR3 bases: TGTGCCAGCAGTTACCAAGGCGGCCGACTCTCTGGAAACACCATATATTTT. As protein: CASSYQGGRLSGNTIYF.

This clonotype showed up many times. This chain joins TRBV2 and TRBJ1-2; 8 bases map to TRBD1. Germline trimming cut 3 bases from V and 4 bases from J; bases unmatched to any gene: 7. This CDR3 is 15 amino acids long. The germline V gene encodes CDR1 SNHLY and CDR2 FYNNEI. CDR3: CASSELQGAGYGYTF. The CDR3 bases are TGTGCCAGCAGTGAGCTGCAGGGGGCGGGCTATGGCTACACCTTC.

The chain links TRBV10-3 to TRBJ2-2; D remains ambiguous. Germline CDR1 ENHRY, CDR2 SYGVKD. Trimming left V 7 bases short and J 5 bases short, with 20 bases between. The CDR3 is 16 residues long. The CDR3 loop reads CAITKVEPSETGELFF. CDR3 nucleotide sequence: TGTGCCATCACCAAAGTCGAACCGTCGGAGACCGGGGAGCTGTTTTTT.

This clonotype was counted a few times. This rearrangement joins TRBV6-5 to TRBJ1-1, with 9 bases identical to TRBD1. The V gene end was trimmed by 4 bases and the J gene end by 7 bases; junction bases not matched to a gene: 7. CDR3 length: 14 residues. The V gene's germline CDR1 is MNHEY and CDR2 SVGAGI. The CDR3 DNA is TGTGCCAGCAGTTTTACAGGGGGCGCAGGTGAAGCTTTCTTT. Translated, it gives CASSFTGGAGEAFF.

V usage is TRBV20-1 and J usage is TRBJ2-1, with 8 nucleotides matching TRBD1. Trimming cost V 6 bases and J 7 bases; bases outside gene matches: 8. Germline V gene lookup returns CDR1 DFQATT and CDR2 SNEGSKA (reference sequence). The CDR3 runs to 13 residues. CDR3 bases: TGCAGTGCCGACAGGGGTGCGATGAATGAGCAGTTCTTC. This codes for CSADRGAMNEQFF.

The chain recombines TRBV30 with TRBJ1-2, with D uncertain. The CDR3 has 15 amino acids. Germline CDR1 GTSNPN, CDR2 SVGIG (reference sequence). The V end lost 4 bases, the J end lost 4 bases, and 19 bases lay between the germline ends. Here the CDR3 DNA reads TGTGCCTGGACCCTTTCGGCAGCCGAGGTCTATGGCTACACCTTC. Protein sequence: CAWTLSAAEVYGYTF.

This clonotype has only a few counts. V usage is TRBV7-2 and J usage is TRBJ1-6; D might be TRBD1 (5 bases). This CDR3 has 15 amino acids. The germline V gene encodes CDR1 SGHTA and CDR2 FQGNSA. V lost 4 bases and J lost 5, with 12 bases in between. The CDR3, as DNA: TGTGCCAGCAGCTCAACCGGGACGGATAATTCACCCCTCCACTTT. It specifies CASSSTGTDNSPLHF.